This T cell receptor (beta chain) originates from a study of cytomegalovirus exposure and HLA in healthy donors. A multiplex PCR was run with 60 Vbeta primers and 13 Jbeta primers. Data came from immunoSEQ multiplex PCR; TCRdb stores just in-frame clones and leaves some out. The sample consists of approximately 110,000 clones, under 70% of them appearing once. Trimming removed 0 bases at V and 4 bases at J, with 9 bases between. Germline V gives CDR1 MNHEY, CDR2 SVGAGI. The CDR3 totals 15 residues. This receptor was taken from a man between 25 and 39 years old in good health and CMV-seropositive. The chain uses TRBV6-5 and TRBJ1-4; D uncertain. Input material: PBMCs. The CDR3 here is CASSYSTENNEKLFF. In DNA, the CDR3 is TGTGCCAGCAGTTACTCGACGGAGAATAATGAAAAACTGTTTTTT.